A single sample is the source of the 26 T cell receptor beta chains below, sequenced in a study of T-cell reconstitution after alpha-beta-depleted transplantation in children. Preparing the TCRbeta library involved the use of unique molecular identifiers. Each CDR3 protein gets one entry after TCRdb re-called the PCR reads with MiXCR. The sample records 200,000 to 250,000 distinct CDR3 sequences, roughly 8.2% being singletons. The sequencing here drew on PBMCs, mostly from graft donor cells, taken 180 days after TCRalphabeta/CD19-depleted stem cell transplant. The receptors here all came from a male patient younger than 18 who had a stem cell transplant for acute lymphoblastic leukemia, so the T cells may come from the graft donor.

This clonotype was recorded many times. The chain is built from TRBV12-3 or TRBV12-4 and TRBJ1-2; D not certain. The CDR3 has 14 residues. The V end was cut by 5 bases, the J end by 1 base, with 11 bases between. The CDR3: CASSLSTLNYGYTF. The CDR3 coding sequence is TGTGCCAGCAGTCTCTCGACACTTAACTATGGCTACACCTTC.

In its sample, this clonotype was seen many times. The gene calls are TRBV7-3 and TRBJ1-1; TRBD1 is a possible D gene (5 bases). The ends were cut back, 4 bases at V and 5 bases at J, with 14 bases in the middle. The CDR3 covers 14 residues. Looked up from germline, CDR1 is SGHTA and CDR2 is FQGTGA. CDR3: CASSSRGGGTEAFF. DNA of the CDR3: TGTGCCAGCAGCTCTCGGGGGGGTGGGACTGAAGCTTTCTTT.

The chain carries TRBV2 and TRBJ2-6; D may be TRBD1 (6 bases). This CDR3 is 16 amino acids long. The ends were cut back, 2 bases at V and 3 bases at J, with 11 bases in the middle. Per germline, CDR1 SNHLY and CDR2 FYNNEI. CDR3 residues: CASSELAGVGANVLTF. CDR3 DNA sequence: TGTGCCAGCAGTGAACTAGCAGGGGTTGGGGCCAACGTCCTGACTTTC.

This clonotype occurred many times. The chain uses TRBV6-2 or TRBV6-3 and TRBJ1-1; the match to TRBD1 covers 7 bases. This CDR3 comprises 14 residues. The germline V gene has CDR1 MNHEY and CDR2 SVGEGT. V lost 5 bases, J lost 4 bases, and 7 bases stayed unmatched. CDR3 in amino acids: CASSTLQGSTEAFF. CDR3 nucleotides: TGTGCCAGCAGTACCCTACAGGGGAGCACTGAAGCTTTCTTT.

This clonotype was seen many times. The chain carries TRBV4-1 and TRBJ2-6; unclear D gene. CDR3 length: 15 amino acids. V lost 4 bases to trimming and J lost 1 base, with 8 bases between them. Germline V gene sequence: CDR1 MGHRA, CDR2 YSYEKL. In nucleotides, the CDR3 is TGCGCCAGCAGCCCCTGGGTTTCTGGGGCCAACGTCCTGACTTTC. Protein product: CASSPWVSGANVLTF.

Comments on this clonotype: A single base separates this from a much larger clone, so it may be a read error. This sequence joins TRBV5-5 and TRBJ2-1, with D maybe TRBD2 (5 bases). The CDR3 extends over 14 amino acids. Germline V gene data show CDR1 as SGHKS and CDR2 as YYEKEE (reference sequence). CDR3 amino acids: CASSSRGSYIEQFF. CDR3 coding DNA: TGTGCCAGCAGCTCACGGGGTTCCTACATTGAGCAGTTCTTC. The full variable domain, rest sourced from reference TRBV5-5 and TRBJ2-1, is DAGVTQSPTHLIKTRGQQVTLRCSPISGHKSVSWYQQVLGQGPQFIFQYYEKEERGRGNFPDRFSARQFPNYSSELNVNALLLGDSALYLCASSSRGSYIEQFFGPGTRLTVL.

This clonotype has ten or more counts. The CDR3 loop is CASRLRGLAGDNEQFF. The DNA for the CDR3 is TGTGCCAGCAGATTAAGAGGACTAGCGGGGGACAATGAGCAGTTCTTC. The V and J genes are TRBV12-3 or TRBV12-4 and TRBJ2-1, with 13 bases aligning to TRBD2. This CDR3 region has 16 residues. The ends lost 6 bases at V and 5 bases at J; junction bases unmatched: 7.

This clonotype appeared many times. The gene calls are TRBV15 and TRBJ2-5, with D perhaps TRBD2 (6 bases). Germline V gives CDR1 LNHNV, CDR2 YYDKDF (reference sequence). V was trimmed by 0 bases and J by 1 base, leaving 12 bases between them. This CDR3 contains 16 residues. CDR3 sequence (DNA): TGTGCCACCAGCAGAGATTTTGCCGGGGGCCAAGAGACCCAGTACTTC. It is translated as CATSRDFAGGQETQYF.

This clonotype has ten or more counts. CDR3 protein: CASSHSRGRSYNEQFF. The CDR3 DNA follows: TGTGCCAGCAGCCATAGTCGGGGAAGGTCCTACAATGAGCAGTTCTTC. The rearrangement uses TRBV11-3 and TRBJ2-1, with D possibly matching TRBD2 (5 bases). The germline CDR1 and CDR2 sequences are SGHNT and YENEEA. V lost 5 bases and J lost 1, with 15 bases in between. The CDR3 length is 16 residues. Full variable domain (rest looked up from reference TRBV11-3 and TRBJ2-1): EAGVVQSPRYKIIEKKQPVAFWCNPISGHNTLYWYLQNLGQGPELLIRYENEEAVDDSQLPKDRFSAERLKGVDSTLKIQPAELGDSAVYLCASSHSRGRSYNEQFFGPGTRLTVL.

This clonotype was counted at least ten times. CDR3 protein: CASSLRTLNTGELFF. In DNA, the CDR3 is TGTGCCAGCAGCCTCAGGACACTGAACACCGGGGAGCTGTTTTTT. The chain joins TRBV3-1 to TRBJ2-2, with D perhaps TRBD1 (5 bases). Germline values: CDR1 LGHDT, CDR2 YNNKEL (reference sequence). There are 15 residues in the CDR3. The V end was cut by 4 bases, the J end by 1 base, with 10 bases between.

For this clonotype: Just one base apart from a much larger clone, this may be a read error. The V gene is TRBV5-1, the J gene TRBJ1-3; TRBD1 aligns across 10 bases. Germline CDR1 SGHRS, CDR2 YFSETQ. This CDR3 contains 18 residues. This CDR3 reads CASSFSPGQGRSGNAIYF. CDR3 nucleotides: TGCGCCAGCAGCTTTTCCCCGGGACAGGGGAGGTCTGGAAACGCCATATATTTT.

At least ten counts were recorded for this clonotype. This chain joins TRBV4-2 and TRBJ2-3; 9 nucleotides align to TRBD2. The CDR3 totals 16 residues. The germline gives CDR1 LGHNA, CDR2 YNFKEQ. V trimming: 3 bases; J trimming: 2 bases; junction bases outside the gene matches: 6. DNA for the CDR3: TGTGCCAGCAGCCACGATAGCGGGGGAATCACAGATACGCAGTATTTT. It yields the protein CASSHDSGGITDTQYF.

This clonotype was seen ten or more times. In DNA, the CDR3 is TGCAGCGCCGAAGGAGCGGGAGTTGGAGGCACAGATACGCAGTATTTT. Translating gives CSAEGAGVGGTDTQYF. The J gene is TRBJ2-3, the V gene TRBV29-1; the match to TRBD2 covers 8 bases. The CDR3 length is 16 residues. V lost 7 bases and J lost 1; bases outside the gene matches: 13. CDR1 is SQVTM, CDR2 ANQGSEA, per germline.

The table lists this clonotype with many counts. The chain is built from TRBV5-5 and TRBJ2-5; the D is unclear. Germline V lookup: CDR1 SGHKS, CDR2 YYEKEE (reference sequence). The CDR3 has 13 amino acids. Trimming cost V 1 base and J 4 bases, with 8 bases left between them. This chain's CDR3 is CASSLLPPETQYF. CDR3 DNA sequence: TGTGCCAGCAGCTTGCTCCCCCCAGAGACCCAGTACTTC.

In its sample, this clonotype was seen many times. This sequence joins TRBV4-3 and TRBJ2-1; D is tentatively TRBD1 or TRBD2 (7 bases each). V gave up 0 bases and J gave up 5 bases, with 14 bases separating them. Germline lookup yields CDR1 LGHNA and CDR2 YSLEER. This CDR3 has 16 residues. CDR3 in amino acids: CASSQDTRGGNNEQFF. In DNA form, the CDR3 reads TGCGCCAGCAGCCAAGATACCAGGGGGGGGAACAATGAGCAGTTCTTC.

This chain connects TRBV3-1 to TRBJ2-3; TRBD1 is a possible D gene (6 bases). Per the germline V gene, CDR1 is LGHDT and CDR2 is YNNKEL (reference sequence). CDR3 length: 20 residues. Deletions cut 10 bases from V and 3 bases from J, with 35 bases between. The CDR3 bases are TGTGCCACCTGCCGATTCGATGGTTATTTCACCGAGGGGGAGACAGATACGCAGTATTTT. Translated, it gives CATCRFDGYFTEGETDTQYF.

This clonotype came up many times. The chain uses TRBV18 and TRBJ2-5; a possible D gene is TRBD2 (5 bases). Trimming stripped 1 base from V and 4 bases from J, with 13 bases between. This CDR3 contains 15 residues. Germline loops: CDR1 KGHSH, CDR2 LQKENI. In DNA, the CDR3 is TGTGCCAGCTCACCACTCTCTAGCTTAGGAGAGACCCAGTACTTC. This translates into CASSPLSSLGETQYF. Using reference TRBV18 and TRBJ2-5 for the parts outside the CDR3, the full variable domain is NAGVMQNPRHLVRRRGQEARLRCSPMKGHSHVYWYRQLPEEGLKFMVYLQKENIIDESGMPKERFSAEFPKEGPSILRIQQVVRGDSAAYFCASSPLSSLGETQYFGPGTRLLVL.

This clonotype was detected many times. This chain uses TRBV20-1 with TRBJ2-1; D unclear. The CDR3 totals 12 residues. Germline values: CDR1 DFQATT, CDR2 SNEGSKA (reference sequence). The V end was cut by 6 bases, the J end by 3 bases, with 9 bases between. CDR3 in DNA: TGCAGTGCCCGAAGGGACTACAATGAGCAGTTCTTC. Translating gives CSARRDYNEQFF.

This clonotype occurred many times. The rearrangement uses TRBV4-2 and TRBJ2-7, with D possibly being TRBD1 or TRBD2 (5 bases each). The CDR3 extends over 16 amino acids. CDR1 is LGHNA and CDR2 is YNFKEQ in the germline V gene. Between the trimmed V and J ends, which lost 3 bases and 3 bases, there was a span of 18 bases. CDR3 nucleotides: TGTGCCAGCAGCCACTATCTTGGGGGAATGGGCTACGAGCAGTACTTC. Translation: CASSHYLGGMGYEQYF.

This clonotype showed up many times. The chain joins TRBV6-2 or TRBV6-3 to TRBJ2-3; no reliable D call. V was cut by 5 bases and J by 2 bases, with 11 bases left in between. Germline CDR1 MNHEY, CDR2 SVGEGT. The CDR3 consists of 14 residues. The CDR3 protein is CASSAGSFTDTQYF. In nucleotides, the CDR3 is TGTGCCAGCAGTGCCGGGTCCTTCACAGATACGCAGTATTTT.

This clonotype has at least ten counts. J is TRBJ1-1 and V is TRBV29-1, with D unresolved. Germline values: CDR1 SQVTM, CDR2 ANQGSEA. Trimming pared 7 bases from V and 0 bases from J, leaving 9 bases between. CDR3 size: 12 residues. The DNA for the CDR3 is TGCAGCGCTTGGACCGTGAACACTGAAGCTTTCTTT. Amino acid sequence: CSAWTVNTEAFF.

This clonotype appeared many times. V usage is TRBV7-2 and J usage is TRBJ1-2; 7 bases line up with TRBD1. Germline loops: CDR1 SGHTA, CDR2 FQGNSA. This CDR3 is built from 14 residues. Trimming cost V 6 bases and J 2 bases; bases outside gene matches: 6. CDR3 sequence (DNA): TGTGCCAGCAGTTGGCGACAGGGCAACTATGGCTACACCTTC. Residues: CASSWRQGNYGYTF.

There are many counts of this clonotype. The chain recombines TRBV7-9 with TRBJ2-3; TRBD2 agrees at 10 bases. The germline V gene encodes CDR1 SEHNR and CDR2 FQNEAQ (reference sequence). This CDR3 has 17 residues. J was trimmed by 2 bases and V by 1 base; bases with no gene match: 6. The CDR3 is CASSLGGLAGVTDTQYF. CDR3 sequence (DNA): TGTGCCAGCAGCTTAGGCGGTCTAGCGGGGGTCACAGATACGCAGTATTTT.

The genes are TRBV6-1 and TRBJ2-1, with 11 bases identical to TRBD2. Looked up from germline, CDR1 is MNHNS and CDR2 is SASEGT. This CDR3 has 15 amino acids. V gave up 6 bases and J gave up 5 bases; unmatched junction bases: 6. CDR3 amino acids: CASRLAGGLNNEQFF. The CDR3 coding sequence is TGTGCCAGCAGGCTAGCGGGAGGACTAAACAATGAGCAGTTCTTC.

In its sample, this clonotype was seen many times. This chain links TRBV20-1 with TRBJ2-1; 12 bases map to TRBD1. Germline loops: CDR1 DFQATT, CDR2 SNEGSKA (reference sequence). The CDR3 is 15 residues long. J gave up 4 bases and V 4 bases, and 5 bases lay outside the gene matches. The CDR3 reads CSANRDRGLYNEQFF. Written as DNA, the CDR3 is TGCAGTGCTAACCGGGACAGGGGGCTGTACAATGAGCAGTTCTTC.

Comments on this clonotype: One end of the junction varies from germline; a read error may be responsible. The chain joins TRBV3-1 to TRBJ2-5; 9 nucleotides agree with TRBD2. This CDR3 contains 18 residues. The germline V gene has CDR1 LGHDT and CDR2 YNNKEL (reference sequence). CDR3 amino acids: CACSQQIWASGAQETQYF. DNA of the CDR3: TGTGCCTGCAGCCAGCAGATTTGGGCTAGCGGGGCCCAAGAGACCCAGTACTTC.